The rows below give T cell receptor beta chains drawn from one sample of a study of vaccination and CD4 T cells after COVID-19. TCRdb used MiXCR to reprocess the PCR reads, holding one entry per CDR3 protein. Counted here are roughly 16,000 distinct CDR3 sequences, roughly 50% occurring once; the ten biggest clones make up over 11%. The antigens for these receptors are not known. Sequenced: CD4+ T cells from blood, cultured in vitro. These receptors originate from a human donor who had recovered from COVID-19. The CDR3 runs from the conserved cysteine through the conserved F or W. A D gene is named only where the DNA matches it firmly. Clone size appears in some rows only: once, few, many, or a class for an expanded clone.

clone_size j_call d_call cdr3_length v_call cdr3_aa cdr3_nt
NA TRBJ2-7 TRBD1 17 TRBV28 CASNIHPTGQGTYEQYF TGTGCCAGCAACATCCACCCGACGGGACAGGGCACCTACGAGCAGTACTTC
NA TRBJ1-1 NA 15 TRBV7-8 CASSLVRSAGAEAFF TGTGCCAGCAGCTTAGTTAGGTCAGCAGGCGCTGAAGCTTTCTTT
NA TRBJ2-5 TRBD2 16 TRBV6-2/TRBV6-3 CASSYSSAGGRETQYF TGTGCCAGCAGTTACTCTTCTGCGGGGGGGAGAGAGACCCAGTACTTC
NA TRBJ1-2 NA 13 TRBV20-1 CSARPRAQDGYTF TGCAGTGCTAGACCCCGGGCGCAAGATGGCTACACCTTC
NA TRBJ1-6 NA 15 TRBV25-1 CASSEFGANNSPLHF TGTGCCAGCAGTGAATTTGGGGCCAACAATTCACCCCTCCACTTT
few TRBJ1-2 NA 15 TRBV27 CASSRYAGTLYGYTF TGTGCCAGCAGTCGCTACGCCGGGACTCTCTATGGCTACACCTTC
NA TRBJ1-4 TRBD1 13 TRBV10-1 CASSGTGNEKLFF TGCGCCAGCAGTGGGACAGGGAATGAAAAACTGTTTTTT
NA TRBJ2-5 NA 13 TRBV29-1 CSGGGAPQETQYF TGCAGCGGGGGTGGAGCCCCACAAGAGACCCAGTACTTC
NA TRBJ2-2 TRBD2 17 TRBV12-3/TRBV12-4 CASSLAGGARGTGELFF TGTGCCAGCAGTTTAGCGGGAGGGGCTCGAGGCACCGGGGAGCTGTTTTTT
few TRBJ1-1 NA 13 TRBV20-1 CSARDNRLTEAFF TGCAGTGCTAGAGATAACCGCCTAACTGAAGCTTTCTTT
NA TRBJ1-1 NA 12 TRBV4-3 CASSQRPTEAFF TGCGCCAGCAGCCAACGACCCACTGAAGCTTTCTTT
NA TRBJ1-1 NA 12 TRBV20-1 CSAGRENTEAFF TGCAGTGCTGGCCGGGAAAACACTGAAGCTTTCTTT
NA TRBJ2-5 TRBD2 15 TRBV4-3 CASSLQIAGVETQYF TGCGCCAGCAGTCTCCAAATAGCGGGAGTTGAGACCCAGTACTTC
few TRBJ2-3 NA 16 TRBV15 CATSTSSSTGTDTQYF TGTGCCACCAGCACTTCTAGCTCCACAGGCACAGATACGCAGTATTTT
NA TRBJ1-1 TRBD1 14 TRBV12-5 CASGLAKQGLEAFF TGTGCTAGTGGTTTGGCTAAACAGGGGTTAGAAGCTTTCTTT
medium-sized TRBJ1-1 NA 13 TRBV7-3 CASSTQAGTEAFF TGTGCCAGCAGCACCCAAGCCGGCACTGAAGCTTTCTTT
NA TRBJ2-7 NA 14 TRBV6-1 CASSGEEPIYEQYF TGTGCCAGCAGTGGGGAAGAGCCCATCTACGAGCAGTACTTC
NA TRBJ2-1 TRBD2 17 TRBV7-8 CASSSGLAGGVLDEQFF TGTGCCAGCAGCTCCGGACTAGCGGGGGGGGTTTTGGATGAGCAGTTCTTC
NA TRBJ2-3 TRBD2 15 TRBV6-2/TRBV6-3 CASSSRLAGVNTQYF TGTGCCAGCAGTTCGCGGCTAGCGGGAGTAAATACGCAGTATTTT
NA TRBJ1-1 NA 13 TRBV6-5 CASSYGAFSEAFF TGTGCCAGCAGTTACGGGGCATTTTCTGAAGCTTTCTTT
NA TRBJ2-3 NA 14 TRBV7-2 CASSFGPFTDTQYF TGTGCCAGCAGCTTTGGGCCCTTTACAGATACGCAGTATTTT
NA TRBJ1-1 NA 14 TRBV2 CASSARPLNTEAFF TGTGCCAGCAGTGCACGACCATTGAACACTGAAGCTTTCTTT
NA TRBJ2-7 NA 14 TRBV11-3 CASSLPLSFDEQYF TGTGCCAGCAGCTTACCGTTATCGTTCGACGAGCAGTACTTC
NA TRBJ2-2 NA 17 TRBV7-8 CASSLAVQGGVTGELFF TGTGCCAGCAGCTTAGCGGTCCAGGGGGGCGTCACCGGGGAGCTGTTTTTT
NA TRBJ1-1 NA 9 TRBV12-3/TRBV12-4 CATSGPTFF TGTGCCACCTCCGGGCCAACTTTCTTT
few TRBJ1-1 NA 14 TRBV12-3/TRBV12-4 CASSFRGMNTEAFF TGTGCCAGCAGTTTTAGAGGAATGAACACTGAAGCTTTCTTT
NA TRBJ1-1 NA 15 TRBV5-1 CASSPGPGQNTEAFF TGCGCCAGCAGTCCGGGCCCGGGACAGAACACTGAAGCTTTCTTT
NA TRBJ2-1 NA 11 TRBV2 CASREYNEQFF TGTGCCAGCAGGGAATACAATGAGCAGTTCTTC
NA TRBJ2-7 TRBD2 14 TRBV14 CASSRAGSGYEQYF TGTGCCAGCAGCCGCGCCGGTAGCGGGTACGAGCAGTACTTC
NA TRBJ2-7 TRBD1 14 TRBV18 CASSPPDRAYEQYF TGTGCCAGCTCACCCCCCGACAGGGCCTACGAGCAGTACTTC
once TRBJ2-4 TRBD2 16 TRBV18 CASSPSGGAAKNIQYF TGTGCCAGCTCACCGTCGGGAGGGGCAGCCAAAAACATTCAGTACTTC
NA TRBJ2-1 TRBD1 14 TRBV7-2 CASSRDSSYNEQFF TGTGCCAGCAGCCGGGACAGCTCCTACAATGAGCAGTTCTTC
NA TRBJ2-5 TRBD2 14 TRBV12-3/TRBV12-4 CASSTLAGKETQYF TGTGCCAGCAGTACACTAGCGGGAAAAGAGACCCAGTACTTC
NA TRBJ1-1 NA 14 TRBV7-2 CASSLDQGSTEAFF TGTGCCAGCAGCTTAGACCAGGGGAGCACTGAAGCTTTCTTT
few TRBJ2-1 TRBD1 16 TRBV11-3 CASSLGTGNRYNEQFF TGTGCCAGCAGCTTAGGGACAGGGAATCGGTACAATGAGCAGTTCTTC
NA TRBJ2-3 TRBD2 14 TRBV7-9 CASSLGGVPDTQYF TGTGCCAGCAGCTTGGGGGGGGTCCCAGATACGCAGTATTTT
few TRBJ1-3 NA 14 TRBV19 CASSIQGPGNTIYF TGTGCCAGTAGTATACAGGGCCCCGGAAACACCATATATTTT
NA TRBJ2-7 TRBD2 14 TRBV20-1 CSATPGTSGYEQYF TGCAGTGCTACCCCCGGAACTAGCGGGTACGAGCAGTACTTC
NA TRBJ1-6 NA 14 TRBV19 CATKHRTDNSPLHF TGTGCCACGAAACACCGAACGGATAATTCACCCCTCCACTTT
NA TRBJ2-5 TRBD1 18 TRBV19 CASRRTGGDIGGQETQYF TGTGCCAGTAGGAGGACAGGGGGAGACATTGGGGGACAAGAGACCCAGTACTTC
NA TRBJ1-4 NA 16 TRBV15 CATSLRGRGTNEKLFF TGTGCCACCAGCCTGAGAGGACGTGGGACTAATGAAAAACTGTTTTTT
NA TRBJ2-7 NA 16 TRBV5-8 CASSLIVGAGNYEQYF TGTGCCAGCAGCTTAATCGTTGGGGCAGGAAACTACGAGCAGTACTTC
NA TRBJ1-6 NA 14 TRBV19 CASKITGRNSPLHF TGTGCCAGTAAAATCACCGGCAGGAATTCACCCCTCCACTTT
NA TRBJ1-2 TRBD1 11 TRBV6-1 CASGTGYGYTF TGTGCCAGCGGGACAGGATATGGCTACACCTTC
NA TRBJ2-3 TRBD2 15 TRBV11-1 CASSLTSGRSDTQYF TGTGCCAGCAGCTTAACTAGCGGGAGATCAGATACGCAGTATTTT
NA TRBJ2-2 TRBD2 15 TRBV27 CASTGTSGMGGELFF TGTGCCAGTACCGGGACTAGCGGGATGGGCGGGGAGCTGTTTTTT
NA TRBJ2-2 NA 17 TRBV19 CASSIGPKGQNTGELFF TGTGCCAGTAGTATAGGACCGAAGGGACAGAACACCGGGGAGCTGTTTTTT
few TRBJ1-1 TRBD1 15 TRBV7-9 CASSVTGGGNTEAFF TGTGCCAGCAGCGTGACAGGGGGCGGGAACACTGAAGCTTTCTTT
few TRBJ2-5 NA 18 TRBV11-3 CASSLAEWGASNQETQYF TGTGCCAGCAGCTTAGCCGAATGGGGAGCTAGTAACCAAGAGACCCAGTACTTC
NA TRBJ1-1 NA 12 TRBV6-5 CASSYSGVEAFF TGTGCCAGCAGTTACTCGGGGGTGGAAGCTTTCTTT
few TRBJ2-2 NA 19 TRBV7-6 CASSSRGAPGEWDTGELFF TGTGCCAGCAGCTCCCGTGGGGCGCCGGGGGAGTGGGACACCGGGGAGCTGTTTTTT
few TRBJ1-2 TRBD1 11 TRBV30 CASGGWDGYTF TGTGCCTCAGGGGGCTGGGATGGCTACACCTTC
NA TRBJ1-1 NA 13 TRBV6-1 CASALGGPTEAFF TGTGCCAGCGCCTTGGGGGGACCAACTGAAGCTTTCTTT
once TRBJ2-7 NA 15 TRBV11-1 CASSFGDTPTYEQYF TGTGCCAGCAGCTTCGGGGATACTCCTACCTACGAGCAGTACTTC
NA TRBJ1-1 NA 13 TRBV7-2 CASSTQRNTEAFF TGTGCCAGCAGCACTCAGAGGAACACTGAAGCTTTCTTT
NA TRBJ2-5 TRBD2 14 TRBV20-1 CSARRSGGAETQYF TGCAGTGCTAGACGGAGCGGGGGGGCGGAGACCCAGTACTTC
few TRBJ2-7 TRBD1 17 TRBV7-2 CASSLAGLGRGFYEQYF TGTGCCAGCAGCTTAGCAGGTTTGGGCAGGGGGTTTTACGAGCAGTACTTC
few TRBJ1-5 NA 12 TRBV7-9 CASSFGDQPQHF TGTGCCAGCAGCTTTGGAGATCAGCCCCAGCATTTT
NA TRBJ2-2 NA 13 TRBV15 CATSGPMGRELFF TGTGCCACCAGCGGACCCATGGGGCGGGAGCTGTTTTTT